This TCR beta chain was sequenced in a study of chemoradiotherapy in HPV16-positive cancers. With 5 bases removed from V and 9 bases from J, the gap between germline ends came to 11 bases. The CDR3 runs to 12 residues. Germline V gives CDR1 SGHAT, CDR2 FQNNGV. Overall study results and limits: Only a couple of HPV16-positive patients supplied the functional HPV-specificity definition. During treatment, candidate HPV-specific clones and E7-related motifs expanded in tumor. HPV-responsive T-cell expansion during chemoradiotherapy was linked to improved recurrence-free survival in HPV16-positive patients.

As regards this clone: The target antigen is unknown.

Only in-frame clones appear in the TCRdb table, and some are missing; sequencing was by immunoSEQ multiplex PCR. The table records 6,000 or so clones, approximately 90% of them present only once. The material was tumor tissue, obtained from a patient who underwent chemoradiotherapy. V usage is TRBV11-2 and J usage is TRBJ2-1; unclear D gene. The receptor was derived from a human donor with HPV-associated anogenital cancer. The CDR3 bases are TGTGCCAGCAGCCCCCCACGAGGTGAGCAGTTCTTC. Its protein is CASSPPRGEQFF.